A single T cell receptor (beta chain) is shown here with its context. This sample is drawn from a study of blood T cell repertoires in COVID-19. Whole-study context: The United States, Italy and Spain provided the acute and convalescent COVID-19 samples. T cells, B-cell-depleted T cells, or PBMCs provided the cDNA or gDNA that served as material.

As originally analysed: Amplification from reference gene primers served as the basis for estimated nucleated cell counts. Assay used: immunoSEQ multiplex PCR; TCRdb lists only in-frame clones, some missing. That table gives V, J and clone size, and the DNA gave D and trimming. Of 200,000 to 300,000 clones listed, roughly 80% are singletons. Germline loops: CDR1 SNHLY, CDR2 FYNNEI. Deletions cut 7 bases from V and 5 bases from J, with 12 bases between. The CDR3 has 14 residues. The chain has TRBV2 and TRBJ1-6; D gene uncertain. Input material: peripheral blood. The TCR was taken from a woman aged 55-69 years with active or convalescent COVID-19. The DNA of the CDR3 is TGTGCCAGCACTAGCGGACGGGATAATTCACCCCTCCACTTT. Protein sequence: CASTSGRDNSPLHF.